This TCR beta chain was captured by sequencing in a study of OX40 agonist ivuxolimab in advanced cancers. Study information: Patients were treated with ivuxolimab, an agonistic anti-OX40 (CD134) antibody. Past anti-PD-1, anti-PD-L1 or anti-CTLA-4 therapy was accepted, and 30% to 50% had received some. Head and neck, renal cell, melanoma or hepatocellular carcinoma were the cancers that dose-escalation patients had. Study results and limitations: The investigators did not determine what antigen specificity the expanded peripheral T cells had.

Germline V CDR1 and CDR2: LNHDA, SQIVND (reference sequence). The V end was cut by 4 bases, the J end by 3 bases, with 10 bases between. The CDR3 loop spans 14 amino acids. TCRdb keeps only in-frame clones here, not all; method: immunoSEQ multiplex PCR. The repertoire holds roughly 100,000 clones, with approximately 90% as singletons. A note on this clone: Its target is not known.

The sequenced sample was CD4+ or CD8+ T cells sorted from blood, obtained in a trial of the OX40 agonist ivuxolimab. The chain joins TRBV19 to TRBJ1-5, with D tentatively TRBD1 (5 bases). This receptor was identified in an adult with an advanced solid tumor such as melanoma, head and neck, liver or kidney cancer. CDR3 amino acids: CASSTGTDNQPQHF. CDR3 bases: TGTGCCAGTAGTACAGGGACCGACAATCAGCCCCAGCATTTT.